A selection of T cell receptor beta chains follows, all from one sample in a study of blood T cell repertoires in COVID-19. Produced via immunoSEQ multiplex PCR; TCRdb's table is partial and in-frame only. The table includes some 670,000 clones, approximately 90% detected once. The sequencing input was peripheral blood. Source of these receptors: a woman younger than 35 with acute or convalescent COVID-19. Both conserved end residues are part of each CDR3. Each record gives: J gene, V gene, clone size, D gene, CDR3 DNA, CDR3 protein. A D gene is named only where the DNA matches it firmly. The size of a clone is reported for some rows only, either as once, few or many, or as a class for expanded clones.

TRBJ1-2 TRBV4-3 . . TGCGCCAGCAGCCCCCGGGTCTCGACGTCCAACTATGGCTACACCTTC CASSPRVSTSNYGYTF
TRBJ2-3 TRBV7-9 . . TGTGCCAGCAGCTTAGCGTGGGGGGGCACAGATACGCAGTATTTT CASSLAWGGTDTQYF
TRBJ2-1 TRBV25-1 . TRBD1 TGTGCCAGCAGTGAAGCGGACAGGGTAATCAGTGAGCAGTTCTTC CASSEADRVISEQFF
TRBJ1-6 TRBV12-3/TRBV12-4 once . TGTGCCAGCAGCCACTCTTCCCCACCCCTCCACTTT CASSHSSPPLHF
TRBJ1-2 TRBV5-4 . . TGTGCCAGCAGCTCGGGGGGACCCTTAGTGGGCTACACCTTC CASSSGGPLVGYTF
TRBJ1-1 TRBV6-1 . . TGTGCCAGCAGTCCACAGGGGAACACTGAAGCTTTCTTT CASSPQGNTEAFF
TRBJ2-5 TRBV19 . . TGTGCCAGTAGTATGCGGGTTGGGTTGGAGACCCAGTACTTC CASSMRVGLETQYF
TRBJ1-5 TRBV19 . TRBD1 TGTGCCAGTAGTATGGTGACAGGGGGCTTTGGCAATCAGCCCCAGCATTTT CASSMVTGGFGNQPQHF
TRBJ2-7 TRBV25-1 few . TGTGCCAGCAGTGACGAGGGGGATATCGACGAGCAGTACTTC CASSDEGDIDEQYF
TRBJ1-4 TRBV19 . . TGTGCCAGTAGCCCGGGAACGATAGGGGAAAAACTGTTTTTT CASSPGTIGEKLFF
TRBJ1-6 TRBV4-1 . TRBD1 TGCGCCAGCAGCCAAGAAGGGACAGGGCCCCTTACGCCCCTCCACTTT CASSQEGTGPLTPLHF
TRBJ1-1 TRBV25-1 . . TGTGCCAGCAGTGAGCGGGCGACCTCCACTGAAGCTTTCTTT CASSERATSTEAFF
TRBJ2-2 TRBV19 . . TGTGCCAGCGAAAAGTCAGGGCGCTCCGGGGAGCTGTTTTTT CASEKSGRSGELFF
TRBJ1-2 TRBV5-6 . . TGTGCCAGCAGCCACAAACGGGGTGGGGACTATGGCTACACCTTC CASSHKRGGDYGYTF
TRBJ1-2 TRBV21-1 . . TGTGCCAGCAGCTTCGGTTACGCGGGACTCTATGGCTACACCTTC CASSFGYAGLYGYTF
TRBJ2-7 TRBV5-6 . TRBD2 TGTGCCAGCAGCTTGGACCGGGGGGGCCTCGGTGCCTACGAGCAGTACTTC CASSLDRGGLGAYEQYF
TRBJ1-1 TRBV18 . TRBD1 TGTGCCAGCTCACCGAACCTTGACAGGGGAACTGAAGCTTTCTTT CASSPNLDRGTEAFF
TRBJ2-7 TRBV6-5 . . TGTGCCAGCAGTTACGGGAGAACATACGAGCAGTACTTC CASSYGRTYEQYF
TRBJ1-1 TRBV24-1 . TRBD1 TGTGCCACCAGTGAGACGGGACAGGGAAGAGGAACTGAAGCTTTCTTT CATSETGQGRGTEAFF
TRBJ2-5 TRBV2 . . TGTGCCAGCAGTGCAGAGGAAGAGACCCAGTACTTC CASSAEEETQYF
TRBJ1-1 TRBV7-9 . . TGTGCCAGCACCCTGGAGTACACTGAAGCTTTCTTT CASTLEYTEAFF
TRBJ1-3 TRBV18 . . TGTGCCAGCTCACCGGGTCTACAGCAGAGCTCTGGAAACACCATATATTTT CASSPGLQQSSGNTIYF
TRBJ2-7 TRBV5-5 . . TGTGCCAGCAGCTTGGGCCGACCCCGGGCCTACGAGCAGTACTTC CASSLGRPRAYEQYF
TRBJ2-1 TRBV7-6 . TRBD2 TGTGCCAGCAGCTTAGCGGCTAGCGGGGGGAATGAGCAGTTCTTC CASSLAASGGNEQFF
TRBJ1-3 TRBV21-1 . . TGTGCCAGCAGCAGGGGGGGCCGGGGAAACACCATATATTTT CASSRGGRGNTIYF
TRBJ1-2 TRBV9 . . TGTGCCAGCAGCGTAGACTACAGGCATGGCTACACCTTC CASSVDYRHGYTF
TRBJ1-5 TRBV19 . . TGTGCCAGTAGGCAAGACAGGATTCGGGGGGAACCCCAGCATTTT CASRQDRIRGEPQHF
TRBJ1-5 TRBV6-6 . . TGTGCCAGTCTTGCTTCGGCGGTTATGCATTTT CASLASAVMHF
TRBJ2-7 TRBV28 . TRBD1 TGTGCCAGCAGCATATCCGGGGACAGGGTTAAGTCCTACGAGCAGTACTTC CASSISGDRVKSYEQYF
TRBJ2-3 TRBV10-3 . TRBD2 TGTGCCATCAGTGAGTCTAGCGGGGGCCCCGATACGCAGTATTTT CAISESSGGPDTQYF
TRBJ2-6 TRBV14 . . TGTGCCAGCAGCCAAGGAGTTCAAGTTTCTGGGGCCAACGTCCTGACTTTC CASSQGVQVSGANVLTF